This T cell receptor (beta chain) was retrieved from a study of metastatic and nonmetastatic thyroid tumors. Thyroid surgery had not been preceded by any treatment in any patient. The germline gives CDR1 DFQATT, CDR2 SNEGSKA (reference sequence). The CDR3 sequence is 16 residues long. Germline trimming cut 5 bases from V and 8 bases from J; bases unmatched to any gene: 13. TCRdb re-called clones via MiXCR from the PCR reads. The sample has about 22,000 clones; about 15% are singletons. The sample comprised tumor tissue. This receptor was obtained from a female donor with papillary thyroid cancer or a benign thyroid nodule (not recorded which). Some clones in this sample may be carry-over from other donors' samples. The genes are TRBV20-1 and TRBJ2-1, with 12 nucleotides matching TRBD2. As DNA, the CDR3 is TGCAGTGCTCCAGAGGTCCTAGCGGGGGGGCAGGATGAGCAGTTCTTC. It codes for CSAPEVLAGGQDEQFF.